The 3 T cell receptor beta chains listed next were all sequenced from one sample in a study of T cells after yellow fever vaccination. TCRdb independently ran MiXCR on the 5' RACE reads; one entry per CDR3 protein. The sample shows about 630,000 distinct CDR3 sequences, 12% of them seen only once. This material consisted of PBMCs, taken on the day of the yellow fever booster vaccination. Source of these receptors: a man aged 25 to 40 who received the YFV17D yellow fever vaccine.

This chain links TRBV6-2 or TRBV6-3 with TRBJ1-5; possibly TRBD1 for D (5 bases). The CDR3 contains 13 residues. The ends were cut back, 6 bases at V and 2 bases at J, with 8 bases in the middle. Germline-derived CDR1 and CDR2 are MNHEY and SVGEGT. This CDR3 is CASSWGRNQPQHF. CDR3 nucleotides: TGTGCCAGCAGCTGGGGCCGCAATCAGCCCCAGCATTTT.

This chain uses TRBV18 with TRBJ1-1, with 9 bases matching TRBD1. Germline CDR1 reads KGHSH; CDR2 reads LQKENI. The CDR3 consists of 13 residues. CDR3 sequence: CAGGRDREDEAFF. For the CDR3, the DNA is TGTGCAGGTGGCCGGGACAGGGAAGACGAAGCTTTCTTT.

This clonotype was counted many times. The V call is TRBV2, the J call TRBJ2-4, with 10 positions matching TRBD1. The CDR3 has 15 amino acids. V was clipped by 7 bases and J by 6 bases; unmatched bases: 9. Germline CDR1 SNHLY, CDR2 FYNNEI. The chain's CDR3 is CASKTRTGGRNIQYF. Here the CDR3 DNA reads TGTGCCAGCAAAACCAGGACAGGGGGAAGAAACATTCAGTACTTC.